Below, 16 T cell receptor beta chains from the same sample are listed, as sequenced in a study of CD8+CD57+ T cells in acquired aplastic anemia. Genomic DNA was employed as the template in profiling TCR beta VDJ and CDR3. MiXCR, run by TCRdb on the reads, gives a single entry per CDR3 protein. The sample records 100,000 to 150,000 distinct CDR3 sequences, about 40% being singletons. What was sequenced was sorted CD4+, CD8+, or CD8+CD57+ T cells (not recorded which) from PBMCs. The receptor source for this set is a human donor in good health, serving as a control.

In its sample, this clonotype was seen many times. The chain carries TRBV6-6 and TRBJ2-3; D unresolved. Germline lookup yields CDR1 MNHNY and CDR2 SVGAGI (reference sequence). Trimming pared 0 bases from V and 4 bases from J, leaving 8 bases between. The CDR3 runs to 14 residues. This CDR3 is CASSYSRRPDTQYF. CDR3 DNA: TGTGCCAGCAGTTACTCGCGCCGGCCAGATACGCAGTATTTT.

This clonotype was seen repeatedly, ten times or more. For the CDR3, the DNA is TGCAGCGCTGGACAGGGGTCCGGGGAGCTGTTTTTT. It codes for CSAGQGSGELFF. V usage is TRBV29-1 and J usage is TRBJ2-2, with 9 positions matching TRBD1. CDR1 and CDR2 (germline): SQVTM, ANQGSEA. The CDR3 extends over 12 amino acids. V dropped 7 bases and J dropped 6; count of bases not matched to a gene: 3.

This clonotype was detected only once. The chain uses TRBV2 and TRBJ1-1; D uncertain. Germline V lookup: CDR1 SNHLY, CDR2 FYNNEI. Trimming pared 4 bases from V and 4 bases from J, leaving 16 bases between. This CDR3 region has 15 residues. The CDR3 coding sequence is TGTGCCAGCAGTGTGTCGGGAGTGGAACGCACTGAAGCTTTCTTT. Translated: CASSVSGVERTEAFF.

Notes on this clonotype: This may stem from a read error, because a much larger clone lies one nucleotide away. The rearrangement uses TRBV6-1 and TRBJ1-3; the D is unclear. The CDR3 is 16 residues long. Germline V lookup: CDR1 MNHNS, CDR2 SASEGT. The CDR3 coding sequence is TGTGCCAGCAGTGCAGGTGGTGCAAGTTCTGGAAACGCCATATATTTT. It translates to CASSAGGASSGNAIYF.

CDR3: CASSIGGGTNTGELFF. The CDR3 coding sequence is TGTGCCAGTAGTATAGGGGGAGGCACGAACACCGGGGAGCTGTTTTTT. This chain connects TRBV19 to TRBJ2-2; the D gene is possibly TRBD2 (6 bases). Germline V gene data show CDR1 as LNHDA and CDR2 as SQIVND (reference sequence). Trimming pared 1 base from V and 0 bases from J, leaving 9 bases between. This CDR3 is 16 amino acids long.

This clonotype was counted a few times. The chain couples TRBV28 to TRBJ1-1, with TRBD1 as a possible D gene (6 bases). This CDR3 comprises 13 residues. Trimming pared 6 bases from V and 7 bases from J, leaving 15 bases between. Looked up from germline, CDR1 is MDHEN and CDR2 is SYDVKM. CDR3 sequence (DNA): TGTGCCAGCAGACAGGGCGGGCAAATTGAAGCTTTCTTT. It specifies CASRQGGQIEAFF.

This clonotype was detected ten times or more. V and J are TRBV19 and TRBJ1-1, with TRBD1 identical over 7 bases. V dropped 8 bases and J dropped 2; count of bases not matched to a gene: 5. The CDR3 runs 13 residues. Looked up from germline, CDR1 is LNHDA and CDR2 is SQIVND (reference sequence). DNA of the CDR3: TGTGCCAGTCAGGGACAGTTCAACACTGAAGCTTTCTTT. This gives the protein CASQGQFNTEAFF.

The chain employs TRBV3-1 and TRBJ1-4; possibly TRBD1 for D (5 bases). V was cut by 4 bases and J by 4 bases, with 13 bases left in between. Germline CDR1 and CDR2: LGHDT and YNNKEL (reference sequence). The CDR3 is made up of 15 amino acids. The CDR3 region is CASSPRRGNNEKLFF. CDR3 nucleotides: TGTGCCAGCAGCCCAAGGAGGGGAAATAATGAAAAACTGTTTTTT.

Only one count was recorded for this clonotype. The CDR3 DNA reads as TGTGCCATCAGTCTAGACAGGGCCTATGGCTACACCTTC. This sequence encodes CAISLDRAYGYTF. The rearrangement links TRBV10-3 to TRBJ1-2; 7 bases are a match to TRBD1. V lost 5 bases, J lost 4 bases, and 4 bases stayed unmatched. CDR3 length: 13 amino acids. Germline CDR1 and CDR2: ENHRY and SYGVKD.

This clonotype has at least ten counts. The J gene is TRBJ1-5, the V gene TRBV6-5; no firm D call. The germline V gene has CDR1 MNHEY and CDR2 SVGAGI. Deletions cut 4 bases from V and 7 bases from J, with 11 bases between. CDR3 length: 13 residues. The CDR3 DNA reads TGTGCCAGCAGTTTTACTCCTTTCCAGCCCCAGCATTTT. Protein: CASSFTPFQPQHF.

Ten or more counts support this clonotype. This rearrangement joins TRBV6-1 to TRBJ1-1; D uncertain. The V end was cut by 5 bases, the J end by 7 bases, with 17 bases between. Germline loops: CDR1 MNHNS, CDR2 SASEGT. The CDR3 spans 14 residues. The CDR3 coding sequence is TGTGCCAGCAGTCCCGGACGGGGAATTGGTGAAGCTTTCTTT. This encodes CASSPGRGIGEAFF.

The chain combines TRBV2 with TRBJ1-5, with a weak D call TRBD1 (6 bases). This CDR3 is 16 amino acids long. CDR1 is SNHLY, CDR2 FYNNEI, per germline. The V gene lost 6 bases and the J gene lost 2 bases, with 17 bases spanning the gap. The CDR3 here is CASRRGGRLGNQPQHF. Here the CDR3 DNA reads TGTGCCAGCAGGAGAGGGGGGAGGTTGGGCAATCAGCCCCAGCATTTT.

Notes on this clonotype: This sequence may be a read error, since a much larger clone differs from it by one base. This chain joins TRBV20-1 and TRBJ2-2; a weak D match, TRBD1 (5 bases). CDR1 and CDR2 (germline): DFQATT, SNEGSKA (reference sequence). V was cut by 2 bases and J by 2 bases, with 9 bases left in between. CDR3 length: 14 amino acids. CDR3 sequence (DNA): TGCAGTGCTAGAAGGGGCCTTAACACCGGGGAGCTGTTTTTT. Translated, it gives CSARRGLNTGELFF.

V usage is TRBV19 and J usage is TRBJ1-1, with D unresolved. The V gene's germline CDR1 is LNHDA and CDR2 SQIVND (reference sequence). CDR3 size: 13 residues. Trimming left V 3 bases short and J 1 base short, with 6 bases between. This CDR3 is CASSIQSNTEAFF. CDR3 DNA sequence: TGTGCCAGTAGTATTCAGTCGAACACTGAAGCTTTCTTT. Full variable domain (remainder filled in from reference TRBV19 and TRBJ1-1): DGGITQSPKYLFRKEGQNVTLSCEQNLNHDAMYWYRQDPGQGLRLIYYSQIVNDFQKGDIAEGYSVSREKKESFPLTVTSAQKNPTAFYLCASSIQSNTEAFFGQGTRLTVV.

The genes are TRBV7-7 and TRBJ2-1; perhaps TRBD2 as D (5 bases). Germline assignment: CDR1 SSHAT and CDR2 FNYEAQ (reference sequence). This CDR3 has 13 amino acids. The germline V and J ends were trimmed by 6 bases and 6 bases, with 12 bases remaining between them. DNA for the CDR3: TGTGCCAGCAGTCGAGCGGCCTCCAATGAGCAGTTCTTC. Amino acid sequence: CASSRAASNEQFF.

The chain combines TRBV12-3 or TRBV12-4 with TRBJ2-3; 7 bases align to TRBD2. This CDR3 spans 15 amino acids. V dropped 3 bases and J dropped 7; count of bases not matched to a gene: 10. CDR3 residues: CASSFGTGGRNTQYF. Written as DNA, the CDR3 is TGTGCCAGCAGTTTTGGGACTGGCGGGAGAAATACGCAGTATTTT.